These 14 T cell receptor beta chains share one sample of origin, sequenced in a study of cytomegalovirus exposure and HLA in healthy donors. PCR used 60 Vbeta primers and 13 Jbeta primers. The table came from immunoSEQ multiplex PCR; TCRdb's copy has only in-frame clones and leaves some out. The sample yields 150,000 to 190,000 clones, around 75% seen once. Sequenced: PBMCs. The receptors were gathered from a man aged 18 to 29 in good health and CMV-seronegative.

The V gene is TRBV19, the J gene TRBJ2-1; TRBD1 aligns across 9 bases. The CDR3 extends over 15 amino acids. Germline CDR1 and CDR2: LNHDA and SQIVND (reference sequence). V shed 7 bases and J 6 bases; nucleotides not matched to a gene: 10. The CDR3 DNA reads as TGTGCCAGTATCCCCGGGACAGGGTCTTTCAATGAGCAGTTCTTC. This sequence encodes CASIPGTGSFNEQFF.

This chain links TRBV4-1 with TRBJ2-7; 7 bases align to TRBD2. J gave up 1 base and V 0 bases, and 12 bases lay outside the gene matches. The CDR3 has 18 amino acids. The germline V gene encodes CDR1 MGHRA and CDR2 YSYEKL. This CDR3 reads CASSQDRSGTFDSYEQYF. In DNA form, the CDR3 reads TGCGCCAGCAGCCAAGATCGGAGCGGGACCTTTGATTCCTACGAGCAGTACTTC.

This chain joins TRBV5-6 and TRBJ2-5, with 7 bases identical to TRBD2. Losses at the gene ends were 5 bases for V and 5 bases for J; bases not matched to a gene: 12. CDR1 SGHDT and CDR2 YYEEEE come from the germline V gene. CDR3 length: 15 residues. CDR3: CASSWKRLAVETQYF. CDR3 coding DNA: TGTGCCAGCAGTTGGAAAAGACTAGCCGTCGAGACCCAGTACTTC.

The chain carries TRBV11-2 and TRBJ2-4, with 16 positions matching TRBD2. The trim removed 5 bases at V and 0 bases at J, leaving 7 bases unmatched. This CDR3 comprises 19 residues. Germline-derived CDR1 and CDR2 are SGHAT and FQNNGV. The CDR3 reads CASSKGLAGGTTAKNIQYF. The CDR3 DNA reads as TGTGCCAGCAGCAAGGGACTAGCGGGAGGGACGACAGCCAAAAACATTCAGTACTTC.

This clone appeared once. CDR3 region: CASSEGEMNTEAFF. The DNA of the CDR3 is TGTGCCAGCTCAGAGGGGGAGATGAACACTGAAGCTTTCTTT. The chain is built from TRBV18 and TRBJ1-1; the D gene is possibly TRBD1 (6 bases). V lost 5 bases, J lost 0 bases, and 10 bases lay in between. This CDR3 has 14 residues. Germline-derived CDR1 and CDR2 are KGHSH and LQKENI. Combining the CDR3 with reference TRBV18 and TRBJ1-1 gives the whole variable domain NAGVMQNPRHLVRRRGQEARLRCSPMKGHSHVYWYRQLPEEGLKFMVYLQKENIIDESGMPKERFSAEFPKEGPSILRIQQVVRGDSAAYFCASSEGEMNTEAFFGQGTRLTVV.

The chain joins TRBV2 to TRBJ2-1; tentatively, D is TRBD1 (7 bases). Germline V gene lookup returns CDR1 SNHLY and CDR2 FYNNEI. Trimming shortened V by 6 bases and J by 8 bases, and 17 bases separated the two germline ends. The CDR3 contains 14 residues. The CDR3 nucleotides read TGTGCCAGCAGGGTATCAGGGGGGTTTGATGAGCAGTTCTTC. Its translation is CASRVSGGFDEQFF.

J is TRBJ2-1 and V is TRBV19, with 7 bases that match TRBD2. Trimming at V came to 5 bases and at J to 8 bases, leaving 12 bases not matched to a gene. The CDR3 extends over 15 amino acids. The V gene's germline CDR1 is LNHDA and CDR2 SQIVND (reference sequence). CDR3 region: CASSPRSGISHEQFF. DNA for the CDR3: TGTGCCAGTAGTCCCCGGAGCGGGATCAGTCATGAGCAGTTCTTC.

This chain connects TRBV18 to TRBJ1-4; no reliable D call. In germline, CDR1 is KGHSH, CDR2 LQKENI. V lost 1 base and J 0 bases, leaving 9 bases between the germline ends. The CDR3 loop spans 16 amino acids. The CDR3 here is CASSPQPGATNEKLFF. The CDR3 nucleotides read TGTGCCAGCTCACCACAGCCTGGAGCAACTAATGAAAAACTGTTTTTT.

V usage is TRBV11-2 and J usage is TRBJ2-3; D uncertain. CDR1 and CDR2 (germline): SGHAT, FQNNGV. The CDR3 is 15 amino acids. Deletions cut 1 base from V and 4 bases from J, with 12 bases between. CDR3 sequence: CASSLVGSTSDTQYF. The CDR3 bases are TGTGCCAGCAGCTTAGTTGGCTCAACGTCAGATACGCAGTATTTT.

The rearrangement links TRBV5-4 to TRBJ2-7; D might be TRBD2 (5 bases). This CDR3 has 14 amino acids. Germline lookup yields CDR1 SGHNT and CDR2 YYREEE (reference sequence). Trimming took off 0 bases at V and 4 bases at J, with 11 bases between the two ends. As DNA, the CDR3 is TGTGCCAGCAGCTTGGAGCGGAAATATTACGAGCAGTACTTC. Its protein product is CASSLERKYYEQYF.

The chain's CDR3 is CAWSLTYEQYF. In DNA form, the CDR3 reads TGTGCCTGGAGTCTTACCTACGAGCAGTACTTC. The V call is TRBV30, the J call TRBJ2-7; D remains unclear. The V and J ends lost 2 bases and 2 bases respectively, with 4 bases between them. The length of the CDR3 is 11 residues. Germline assignment: CDR1 GTSNPN and CDR2 SVGIG (reference sequence).

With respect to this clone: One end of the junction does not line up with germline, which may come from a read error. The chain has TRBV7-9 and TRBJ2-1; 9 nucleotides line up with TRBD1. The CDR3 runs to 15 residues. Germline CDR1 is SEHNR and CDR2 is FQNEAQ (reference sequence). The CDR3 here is CSSSSLPAQTGGQFF. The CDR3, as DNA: TGTTCCAGCAGCTCCCTCCCGGCCCAGACAGGGGGGCAGTTCTTC.

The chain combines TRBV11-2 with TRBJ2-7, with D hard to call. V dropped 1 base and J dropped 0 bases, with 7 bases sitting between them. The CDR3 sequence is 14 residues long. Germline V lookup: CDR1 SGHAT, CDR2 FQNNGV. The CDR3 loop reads CASSLGFSSYEQYF. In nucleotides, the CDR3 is TGTGCCAGCAGCTTAGGCTTCAGCTCCTACGAGCAGTACTTC.

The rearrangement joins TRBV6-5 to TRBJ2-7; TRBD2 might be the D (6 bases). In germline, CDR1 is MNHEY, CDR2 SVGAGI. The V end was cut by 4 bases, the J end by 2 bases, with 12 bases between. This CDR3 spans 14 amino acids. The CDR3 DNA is TGTGCCAGCAGTTTCGCAGGACTAACCTACGAGCAGTACTTC. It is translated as CASSFAGLTYEQYF.